The clone carrying this TCR beta chain counts as medium-sized. Its target is unknown. Study-level findings and limits: Tumor memory CD4+ T cell TCR gene usage was found to cluster with blood and lymph node memory CD4+ cells and with lymph node naive CD4+ cells.

This CDR3 spans 12 amino acids. Trimming left V 0 bases short and J 8 bases short, with 5 bases between. Germline V gene sequence: CDR1 WSHSY, CDR2 SAAADI. Naive CD4+ cells had CD25+ Tregs removed. TCRdb called the 5' RACE reads again in MiXCR, with one record for every CDR3 protein. The sample records over 5,000 distinct CDR3 sequences, around a third being singletons. Source material: naive CD4+ T cells sorted from a lymph node. Subset noted: naive CD4+ T cells, CD4+CD45RA+CD25-. This TCR derives from a female donor with breast cancer. The chain carries TRBV10-2 and TRBJ2-1; no firm D call. The CDR3 spells CASSESWDEQFF. The CDR3 DNA reads as TGCGCCAGCAGTGAGTCGTGGGATGAGCAGTTCTTC.